The clone carrying this TCR beta chain has a count of ten or more. The target antigen is unknown. This specimen belongs to a study of spatial heterogeneity in lung cancer. One entry per CDR3 protein results from TCRdb running MiXCR on the 5' RACE reads. Of under 4,500 distinct CDR3 sequences in the sample, around 7% were seen once. CDR1 is MGHDK, CDR2 SYGVNS, per germline. The CDR3 is 13 residues long. Trimming shortened V by 3 bases and J by 8 bases, and 13 bases separated the two germline ends. Findings and caveats of the study: Expanded intratumoral alpha and beta TCR counts tracked tumor mutation counts.

As for time point: sample taken at primary tumor resection. This rearrangement joins TRBV25-1 to TRBJ1-2; D call uncertain. The sequenced sample was lung tumor tissue, obtained at surgery. This sequence was found in a male donor with early-stage non-small cell lung cancer. CDR3 in DNA: TGTGCCAGCAGTGAGGGCGCCGCTATCGGCTACACCTTC. This translates into CASSEGAAIGYTF.